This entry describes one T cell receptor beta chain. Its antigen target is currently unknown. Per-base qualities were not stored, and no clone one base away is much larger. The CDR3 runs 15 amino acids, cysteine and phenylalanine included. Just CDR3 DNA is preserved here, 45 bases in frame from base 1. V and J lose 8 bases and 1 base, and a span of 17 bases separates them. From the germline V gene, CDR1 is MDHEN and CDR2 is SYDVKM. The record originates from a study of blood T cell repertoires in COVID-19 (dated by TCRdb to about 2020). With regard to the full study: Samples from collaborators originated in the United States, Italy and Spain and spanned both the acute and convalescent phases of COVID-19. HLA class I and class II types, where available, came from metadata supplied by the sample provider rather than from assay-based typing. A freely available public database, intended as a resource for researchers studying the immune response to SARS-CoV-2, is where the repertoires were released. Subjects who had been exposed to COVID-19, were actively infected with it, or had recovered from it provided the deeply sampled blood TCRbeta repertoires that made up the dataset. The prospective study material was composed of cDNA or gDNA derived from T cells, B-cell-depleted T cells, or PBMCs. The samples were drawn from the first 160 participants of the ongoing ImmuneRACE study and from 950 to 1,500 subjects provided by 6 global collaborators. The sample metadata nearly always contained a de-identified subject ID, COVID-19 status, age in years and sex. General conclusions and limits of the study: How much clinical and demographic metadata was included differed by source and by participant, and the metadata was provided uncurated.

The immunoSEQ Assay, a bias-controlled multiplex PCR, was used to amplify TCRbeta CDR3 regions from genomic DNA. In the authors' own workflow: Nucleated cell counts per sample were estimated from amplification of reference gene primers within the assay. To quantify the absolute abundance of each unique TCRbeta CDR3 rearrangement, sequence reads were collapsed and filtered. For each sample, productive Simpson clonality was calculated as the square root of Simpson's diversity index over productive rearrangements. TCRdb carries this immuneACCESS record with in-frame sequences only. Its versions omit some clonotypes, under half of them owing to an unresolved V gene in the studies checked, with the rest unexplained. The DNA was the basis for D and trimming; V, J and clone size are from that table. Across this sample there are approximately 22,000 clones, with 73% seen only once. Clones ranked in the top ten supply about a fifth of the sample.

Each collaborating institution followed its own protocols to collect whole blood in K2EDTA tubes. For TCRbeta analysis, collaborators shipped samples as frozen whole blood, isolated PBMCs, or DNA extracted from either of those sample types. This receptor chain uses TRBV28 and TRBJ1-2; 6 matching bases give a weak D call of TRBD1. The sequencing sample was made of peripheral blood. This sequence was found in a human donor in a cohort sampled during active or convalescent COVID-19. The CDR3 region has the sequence CASLRATGYNYGYTF. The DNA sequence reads TGTGCCAGCTTAAGGGCTACAGGGTATAACTATGGCTACACCTTC.